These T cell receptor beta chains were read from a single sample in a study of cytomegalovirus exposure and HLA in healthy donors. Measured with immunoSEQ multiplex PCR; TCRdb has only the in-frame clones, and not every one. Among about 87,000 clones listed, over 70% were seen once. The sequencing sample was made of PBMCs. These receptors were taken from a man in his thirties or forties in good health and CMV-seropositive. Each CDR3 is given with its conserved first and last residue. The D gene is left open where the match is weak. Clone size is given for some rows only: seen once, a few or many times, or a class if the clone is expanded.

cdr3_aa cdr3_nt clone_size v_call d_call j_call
CATSREYQGTGELFF TGTGCCACCAGCAGAGAATACCAGGGCACCGGGGAGCTGTTTTTT NA TRBV15 NA TRBJ2-2
CSVKGLAGSTGELFF TGCAGCGTTAAGGGACTAGCGGGAAGTACCGGGGAGCTGTTTTTT NA TRBV29-1 TRBD2 TRBJ2-2
CASRVPGYGYTF TGTGCCAGCAGAGTACCGGGATATGGCTACACCTTC NA TRBV27 NA TRBJ1-2
CASSSEREAEETQYF TGTGCCAGCAGTTCTGAGCGGGAGGCCGAAGAGACCCAGTACTTC NA TRBV6-5 TRBD2 TRBJ2-5
CASSQEGRGHTDTQYF TGCGCCAGCAGCCAAGAAGGGCGGGGGCACACAGATACGCAGTATTTT few TRBV4-1 NA TRBJ2-3
CASRDGLAGEVHNEQFF TGTGCCAGCAGGGATGGACTAGCGGGAGAGGTGCACAATGAGCAGTTCTTC NA TRBV2 TRBD2 TRBJ2-1
CASSLAEYNEKLFF TGTGCCAGCAGCCTTGCGGAGTACAATGAAAAACTGTTTTTT few TRBV7-8 NA TRBJ1-4
CASSLGQGVNNEQFF TGTGCCAGTAGTCTCGGACAGGGGGTAAACAATGAGCAGTTCTTC NA TRBV19 TRBD1 TRBJ2-1
CASSLLAGGLETQYF TGTGCCAGTAGCTTACTAGCGGGAGGGCTCGAGACCCAGTACTTC NA TRBV19 TRBD2 TRBJ2-5
CASSGTGYTGELFF TGTGCCAGTTCCGGGACAGGGTACACCGGGGAGCTGTTTTTT few TRBV18 TRBD1 TRBJ2-2
CASSQGGQSYGYTF TGTGCCAGCAGCCAAGGGGGACAGTCCTATGGCTACACCTTC once TRBV4-2 TRBD1 TRBJ1-2
CASSPQGANTEAFF TGTGCCAGCTCACCACAGGGGGCGAACACTGAAGCTTTCTTT NA TRBV18 TRBD1 TRBJ1-1
CTNGSLLHF TGTACCAATGGGAGTCTTCTCCACTTT NA TRBV19 NA TRBJ1-6
CASSQTETNYGYTF TGCGCCAGCAGCCAAACAGAGACTAACTATGGCTACACCTTC NA TRBV4-1 NA TRBJ1-2
CASSQMDSGGYYYNEQFF TGTGCCAGCAGCCAAATGGATAGCGGGGGATATTATTACAATGAGCAGTTCTTC NA TRBV14 TRBD2 TRBJ2-1
CAWFFSGNTIYF TGTGCCTGGTTCTTCTCTGGAAACACCATATATTTT NA TRBV30 NA TRBJ1-3
CASSDSGVAHEQFF TGTGCCAGCAGTGACTCTGGAGTAGCCCATGAGCAGTTCTTC NA TRBV6-4 NA TRBJ2-1
CASSFGPHRNNEQFF TGTGCCAGCAGCTTTGGTCCCCATAGAAACAATGAGCAGTTCTTC NA TRBV7-2 NA TRBJ2-1
CASSLGTGFQVEAFF TGTGCCAGCAGCTTGGGAACAGGGTTCCAGGTTGAAGCTTTCTTT NA TRBV7-6 NA TRBJ1-1
CATSSTGAEEQYF TGTGCCACCAGCAGCACAGGGGCTGAAGAGCAGTACTTC NA TRBV15 TRBD1 TRBJ2-7
CASSTGHLSYEQYF TGCGCCAGCAGTACAGGTCACCTATCCTACGAGCAGTACTTC NA TRBV10-2 NA TRBJ2-7
CAISQGSTNQPQHF TGTGCCATCTCCCAGGGGTCGACCAATCAGCCCCAGCATTTT NA TRBV10-3 NA TRBJ1-5
CASSKNYRTDGGELFF TGTGCCAGCAGTAAAAATTATAGGACAGATGGCGGGGAGCTGTTTTTT NA TRBV7-3 NA TRBJ2-2
CASSSGGQAPSYEQYF TGCGCCAGCAGCTCCGGCGGACAGGCTCCCTCCTACGAGCAGTACTTC NA TRBV5-1 TRBD1 TRBJ2-7
CASSSPGQGSYNEQFF TGTGCCAGCAGCTCGCCGGGACAGGGTTCCTACAATGAGCAGTTCTTC NA TRBV5-4 TRBD1 TRBJ2-1